The 25 T cell receptor beta chains presented below share a single source sample, sequenced in a study of T-cell reconstitution after alpha-beta-depleted transplantation in children. The TCRbeta library was prepared with unique molecular identifiers. TCRdb analysed the PCR reads with MiXCR anew, one entry per CDR3 protein. The repertoire has about 830,000 distinct CDR3 sequences, about 15% of them found once; the top ten carry around 5%. The sample here was PBMCs, mostly from graft donor cells, taken 360 days after TCRalphabeta/CD19-depleted stem cell transplant. The source of these receptors is a male patient between 10 and 17 years old who had a stem cell transplant for acute lymphoblastic leukemia, so the T cells may come from the graft donor.

The CDR3 DNA reads TGTGCCAGCAGTACCGGTTTCCGCCCTTACGAGCAGTACTTC. Residues: CASSTGFRPYEQYF. V and J are TRBV27 and TRBJ2-7; no firm D call. The CDR3 sequence is 14 residues long. Trimming took off 5 bases at V and 4 bases at J, with 15 bases between the two ends. Looked up from germline, CDR1 is MNHEY and CDR2 is SMNVEV (reference sequence).

The CDR3 DNA is TGTGCCAGCAGCCCCCCTAGCGGGAGGGTTTTGGAGACCCAGTACTTC. As protein: CASSPPSGRVLETQYF. The chain combines TRBV6-1 with TRBJ2-5; 12 bases are shared with TRBD2. The CDR3 consists of 16 residues. Germline V lookup: CDR1 MNHNS, CDR2 SASEGT. J lost 5 bases, V lost 6 bases, and 10 bases had no gene match.

This clonotype has just a few counts. The chain carries TRBV12-3 or TRBV12-4 and TRBJ2-1; 13 bases are a match to TRBD2. The V gene end was trimmed by 5 bases and the J gene end by 10 bases; junction bases not matched to a gene: 8. The CDR3 length is 15 residues. The CDR3 sequence: CASSLRTSGSEEQFF. CDR3 DNA sequence: TGTGCCAGCAGTCTTAGGACTAGCGGGAGTGAAGAGCAGTTCTTC.

There are a few counts of this clonotype. At one of its ends the junction is not consistent with the germline gene, which may arise from a read error. CDR3 nucleotide sequence: TGTGCCAGCAGCTTAGGAAGGGAGCTGAACTTC. Encoded protein: CASSLGRELNF. V is TRBV13 and J is TRBJ2-7; weak D call: TRBD2 (5 bases). Germline CDR1 reads PRHDT; CDR2 reads FYEKMQ (reference sequence). This CDR3 spans 11 amino acids.

The rearrangement uses TRBV24-1 and TRBJ2-5, with 10 bases that match TRBD2. Germline trimming cut 4 bases from V and 7 bases from J; bases unmatched to any gene: 32. There are 23 residues in the CDR3. Germline V gives CDR1 KGHDR, CDR2 SFDVKD. The DNA for the CDR3 is TGTGCCACCAGTGAAAAGAAGGACGACCTGAATCTAGCGGGAGTGCGCGGCCCAGCGACCCAGTACTTC. Its protein product is CATSEKKDDLNLAGVRGPATQYF.

This clonotype has ten or more counts. The chain uses TRBV29-1 and TRBJ2-1, with 12 bases identical to TRBD1. The CDR3 covers 14 residues. The junction had 8 bases not matched to a gene; V was cut back by 6 bases and J by 8 bases. The V gene's germline CDR1 is SQVTM and CDR2 ANQGSEA. For the CDR3, the DNA is TGCAGCGTAAACCGGGACAGGGGGCCTTATGAGCAGTTCTTC. It specifies CSVNRDRGPYEQFF.

The CDR3 loop reads CASGPDTMNTEAFF. CDR3 sequence (DNA): TGTGCTAGTGGTCCCGACACAATGAACACTGAAGCTTTCTTT. This sequence joins TRBV12-5 and TRBJ1-1, with unresolved D. The CDR3 runs to 14 residues. In germline, CDR1 is LGHNT, CDR2 FRNRAP. V gave up 5 bases and J gave up 0 bases, with 10 bases separating them.

V usage is TRBV19 and J usage is TRBJ1-1; possible D gene TRBD1, 5 bases. The V and J ends lost 6 bases and 3 bases respectively, with 11 bases between them. The CDR3 consists of 13 residues. Germline values: CDR1 LNHDA, CDR2 SQIVND (reference sequence). The CDR3 is CASRLQVHTEAFF. The CDR3, as DNA: TGTGCCAGTAGATTACAGGTACACACTGAAGCTTTCTTT.

The rearrangement joins TRBV29-1 to TRBJ1-1; TRBD1 matches at 12 bases. This CDR3 contains 16 residues. The J segment lost 0 bases and the V segment lost 7 bases, leaving 9 bases of the junction unmatched. Germline CDR1 is SQVTM and CDR2 is ANQGSEA. In DNA form, the CDR3 reads TGCAGCGCTCAGGGGACAGGGGGCGATCTGAACACTGAAGCTTTCTTT. This encodes CSAQGTGGDLNTEAFF.

The V and J genes are TRBV5-1 and TRBJ2-5, with D maybe TRBD2 (7 bases). With 4 bases removed from V and 0 bases from J, the gap between germline ends came to 19 bases. Germline CDR1 and CDR2: SGHRS and YFSETQ. CDR3 length equals 17 residues. This chain's CDR3 is CASSLGGRLGYQETQYF. The CDR3 nucleotides read TGCGCCAGCAGCCTGGGGGGGCGCCTTGGCTACCAAGAGACCCAGTACTTC.

This chain connects TRBV19 to TRBJ1-1; D is possibly TRBD1 (5 bases). Germline lookup yields CDR1 LNHDA and CDR2 SQIVND (reference sequence). Trimming cost V 3 bases and J 2 bases, with 19 bases left between them. The CDR3 spans 17 residues. CDR3 loop: CASSIASAGRSNTEAFF. CDR3 in DNA: TGTGCCAGTAGTATTGCCTCGGCAGGGCGCTCCAACACTGAAGCTTTCTTT.

The chain uses TRBV5-1 and TRBJ2-1, with unresolved D. Germline V gives CDR1 SGHRS, CDR2 YFSETQ. The CDR3 covers 16 residues. Trimming removed 0 bases at V and 8 bases at J, with 18 bases between. The CDR3, as DNA: TGCGCCAGCAGCTTGGTTAACCGCCTTCGACAAGATGAGCAGTTCTTC. It yields the protein CASSLVNRLRQDEQFF.

V usage is TRBV18 and J usage is TRBJ2-1, with 13 nucleotides matching TRBD2. Trimming at V came to 2 bases and at J to 5 bases, leaving 6 bases not matched to a gene. This CDR3 is built from 17 residues. Germline V CDR1 and CDR2: KGHSH, LQKENI. The CDR3 loop is CASSPMRTSGGNNEQFF. The CDR3 bases are TGTGCCAGCTCACCAATGAGGACTAGCGGGGGAAACAATGAGCAGTTCTTC.

This clonotype was seen ten or more times. The chain has TRBV10-3 and TRBJ1-1, with D unclear. Looked up from germline, CDR1 is ENHRY and CDR2 is SYGVKD. The CDR3 length is 14 residues. V was clipped by 4 bases and J by 2 bases, with 11 bases between them. The CDR3 DNA is TGTGCCATCAGTGGCCAAGGGAGAAACACTGAAGCTTTCTTT. Translation: CAISGQGRNTEAFF.

This clonotype was counted between two and nine times. V gene TRBV5-1 combines with J gene TRBJ2-1, with 9 bases identical to TRBD2. Germline loops: CDR1 SGHRS, CDR2 YFSETQ. CDR3 length: 16 amino acids. The ends lost 5 bases at V and 8 bases at J; junction bases unmatched: 14. This CDR3 is CASRSTGTSLADEQFF. CDR3 DNA sequence: TGCGCCAGCAGGAGCACCGGGACTAGCTTAGCCGATGAGCAGTTCTTC.

As regards this clonotype: A much larger clonotype is one base distant, so this may be a read error. This chain uses TRBV11-1 with TRBJ2-1; D is unresolved. Trimming stripped 3 bases from V and 6 bases from J, with 9 bases between. Per germline, CDR1 SGHAT and CDR2 FQDESV (reference sequence). The CDR3 extends over 13 amino acids. The CDR3 region has the DNA TGTGCCAGCAGCTTGTGGCGAAGCAATGAGCAGTTCTTC. This encodes CASSLWRSNEQFF.

V and J are TRBV20-1 and TRBJ2-7; tentatively, D is TRBD1 (6 bases). The CDR3 sequence is 15 residues long. Germline V lookup: CDR1 DFQATT, CDR2 SNEGSKA (reference sequence). Trimming pared 3 bases from V and 2 bases from J, leaving 17 bases between. The CDR3 region has the DNA TGCAGTGCTAGTAGCCCTGGAAAGGGGGCCTACGAGCAGTACTTC. The encoded protein is CSASSPGKGAYEQYF.

The chain combines TRBV20-1 with TRBJ1-1; no clear D. This CDR3 is built from 14 residues. V lost 3 bases, J lost 0 bases, and 11 bases lay in between. CDR1 is DFQATT and CDR2 is SNEGSKA in the germline V gene (reference sequence). CDR3 protein: CSASPLGLNTEAFF. As DNA, the CDR3 is TGCAGTGCTAGCCCCCTAGGTCTGAACACTGAAGCTTTCTTT.

The chain carries TRBV29-1 and TRBJ2-7; D may be TRBD1 (5 bases). V was cut by 2 bases and J by 4 bases, with 9 bases left in between. Germline CDR1 reads SQVTM; CDR2 reads ANQGSEA. This CDR3 is built from 12 residues. This CDR3 is CSVEQGNYEQYF. CDR3 DNA sequence: TGCAGCGTTGAACAGGGAAATTACGAGCAGTACTTC.

This clonotype was seen ten or more times. This chain links TRBV6-1 with TRBJ2-3; D gene uncertain. Germline lookup yields CDR1 MNHNS and CDR2 SASEGT. The CDR3 extends over 15 amino acids. The V end was cut by 8 bases, the J end by 0 bases, with 15 bases between. The DNA of the CDR3 is TGTGCCAGCGCCAGGTGGAACCCTAGCACAGATACGCAGTATTTT. Its protein product is CASARWNPSTDTQYF.

This chain links TRBV21-1 with TRBJ2-2; TRBD1, the table's D call, was not compared with the DNA. TRBV21-1 is noted as a pseudogene. This CDR3 spans 15 amino acids. In DNA form, the CDR3 reads TGTGCCAGCAGCGAACAGCCCCCTTTGACCGGGGAGCTGTTTTTT. Translated, it gives CASSEQPPLTGELFF.

This clonotype was detected ten times or more. The rearrangement uses TRBV10-2 and TRBJ2-7, with 7 bases that match TRBD1. The germline V gene encodes CDR1 WSHSY and CDR2 SAAADI. This CDR3 is built from 13 residues. The V segment lost 5 bases and the J segment 2 bases; nucleotides outside the gene matches: 3. This CDR3 reads CASSNDRAYEQYF. In DNA, the CDR3 is TGCGCCAGCAGTAACGACAGGGCCTACGAGCAGTACTTC.

This clonotype was found once. The J gene is TRBJ2-1, the V gene TRBV5-1; D is unclear. The CDR3 loop spans 15 amino acids. V gave up 2 bases and J gave up 8 bases, with 17 bases separating them. In germline, CDR1 is SGHRS, CDR2 YFSETQ. The CDR3 is CASSFSGTDGHEQFF. CDR3 sequence (DNA): TGCGCCAGCAGCTTTTCCGGCACCGACGGCCATGAGCAGTTCTTC.

This clonotype was seen a handful of times. The genes are TRBV5-1 and TRBJ2-2; 9 nucleotides align to TRBD1. The germline gives CDR1 SGHRS, CDR2 YFSETQ. The trim removed 0 bases at V and 3 bases at J, leaving 3 bases unmatched. This CDR3 has 16 residues. The CDR3: CASSLVGQGYTGELFF. Here the CDR3 DNA reads TGCGCCAGCAGCTTGGTGGGACAGGGTTACACCGGGGAGCTGTTTTTT.

V is TRBV10-3 and J is TRBJ2-1; D unclear. Trimming cost V 2 bases and J 3 bases, with 5 bases left between them. The CDR3 is 13 amino acids. The germline CDR1 and CDR2 sequences are ENHRY and SYGVKD. Here the CDR3 reads CAISEDDYNEQFF. The CDR3 DNA sequence: TGTGCCATCAGTGAGGACGACTACAATGAGCAGTTCTTC.